This T cell receptor (beta chain) was profiled in a study of T-cell memory formation after mild COVID-19. Study-level information: Clustering of TCRs was largely donor specific. Study conclusions and caveats: Cross-reactive memory seemingly joined, as some responding clones were found in pre-infection memory. Clones that shrank (day 15 to 85) were balanced CD4/CD8, whereas later expanders leaned CD4+. CD4+ clones that contracted lay mainly in CM and EM; CD8+ ones lay in EMRA.

CDR1 is LGHNA and CDR2 is YNFKEQ in the germline V gene. This CDR3 spans 15 amino acids. V was clipped by 0 bases and J by 4 bases; unmatched bases: 2. Remarks on this clonotype: The antigen is undetermined.

TCRdb redid the calling of the 5' RACE reads with MiXCR, one entry per CDR3 protein. The table includes a few hundred thousand distinct CDR3 sequences, more than 8% detected once. Source material: PBMCs or a T cell subset sorted from them (not recorded which). This TCR came from a man between 18 and 35 years old who had mild COVID-19 (a few samples of this study predate the infection). Cell type and time point are not known. The chain has TRBV4-2 and TRBJ2-2, with TRBD1 matching over 7 bases. The CDR3 coding sequence is TGTGCCAGCAGCCAAGAACACAGGGGCACCGGGGAGCTGTTTTTT. Protein: CASSQEHRGTGELFF.